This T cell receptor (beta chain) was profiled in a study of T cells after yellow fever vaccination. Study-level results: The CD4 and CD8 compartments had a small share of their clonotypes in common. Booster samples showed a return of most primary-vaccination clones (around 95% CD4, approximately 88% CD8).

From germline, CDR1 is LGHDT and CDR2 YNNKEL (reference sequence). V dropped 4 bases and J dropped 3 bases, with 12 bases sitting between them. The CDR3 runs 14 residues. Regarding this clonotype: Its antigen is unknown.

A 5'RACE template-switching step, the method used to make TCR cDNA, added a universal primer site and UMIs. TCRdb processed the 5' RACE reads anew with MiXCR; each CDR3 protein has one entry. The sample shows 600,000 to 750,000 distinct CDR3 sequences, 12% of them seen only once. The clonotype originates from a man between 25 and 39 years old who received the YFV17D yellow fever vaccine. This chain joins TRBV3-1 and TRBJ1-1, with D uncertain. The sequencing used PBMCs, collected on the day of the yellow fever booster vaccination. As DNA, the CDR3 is TGTGCCAGCAGCCCCGGAGGAGGGTACACTGAAGCTTTCTTT. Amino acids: CASSPGGGYTEAFF.